This T cell receptor beta chain was recovered during a study of cytomegalovirus exposure and HLA in healthy donors. Overall study results and limits: TCR beta V segments were, for the most part, productive about 87% or about 30% of the time in an earlier analysis. High sensitivity and specificity were reportedly achieved when the classifier diagnosed cytomegalovirus status.

As concerns this clone: No antigen is known for it.

The PCR made use of 60 Vbeta and 13 Jbeta primers. This table comes from immunoSEQ multiplex PCR, and its TCRdb copy is limited to in-frame clones, with some not included. The sample has about 130,000 clones; roughly 85% are singletons. This CDR3 has 15 amino acids. The germline gives CDR1 SGDLS, CDR2 YYNGEE. V lost 4 bases and J lost 5; bases outside the gene matches: 6. The sequence was obtained from a woman aged 30 to 39 in good health and CMV-seropositive. The V and J genes are TRBV9 and TRBJ2-2; 9 bases match TRBD2. Source material: PBMCs. This CDR3 is CASSLRLADTGELFF. The CDR3 bases are TGTGCCAGCAGCCTCCGACTAGCGGATACCGGGGAGCTGTTTTTT.